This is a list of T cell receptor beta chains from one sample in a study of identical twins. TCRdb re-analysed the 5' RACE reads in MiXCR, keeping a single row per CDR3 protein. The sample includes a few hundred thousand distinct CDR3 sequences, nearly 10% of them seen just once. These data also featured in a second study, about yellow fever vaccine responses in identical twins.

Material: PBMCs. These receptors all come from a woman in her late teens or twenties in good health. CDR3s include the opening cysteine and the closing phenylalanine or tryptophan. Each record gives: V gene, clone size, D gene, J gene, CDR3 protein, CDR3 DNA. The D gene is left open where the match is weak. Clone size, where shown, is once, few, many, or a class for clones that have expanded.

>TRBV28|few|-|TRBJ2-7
CASRITGNYEQYF
TGTGCCAGCAGGATAACAGGGAACTACGAGCAGTACTTC
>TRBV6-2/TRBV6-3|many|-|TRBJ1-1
CASSYSIQVNTEAFF
TGTGCCAGCAGTTACTCGATTCAGGTGAACACTGAAGCTTTCTTT
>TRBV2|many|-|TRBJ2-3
CASGGSTDTQYF
TGTGCCAGCGGAGGTAGCACAGATACGCAGTATTTT
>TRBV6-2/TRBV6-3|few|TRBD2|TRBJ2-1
CASSRQGTSGMYNEQFF
TGTGCCAGCAGCAGACAGGGGACTAGCGGGATGTACAATGAGCAGTTCTTC
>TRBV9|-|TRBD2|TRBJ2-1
CASSVTGTSGRSEQFF
TGTGCCAGCAGCGTCACCGGGACTAGCGGGAGAAGTGAGCAGTTCTTC
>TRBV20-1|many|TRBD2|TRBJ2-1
CSARVAGGWDEQFF
TGCAGTGCTAGGGTAGCGGGAGGGTGGGATGAGCAGTTCTTC
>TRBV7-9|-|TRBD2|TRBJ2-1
CASSSEGLAGRNEQFF
TGTGCCAGCAGCTCGGAAGGACTAGCGGGGCGCAATGAGCAGTTCTTC
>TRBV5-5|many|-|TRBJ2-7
CASSGGTLPTYEQYF
TGTGCCAGCAGCGGCGGGACTTTGCCAACCTACGAGCAGTACTTC
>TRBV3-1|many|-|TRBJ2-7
CASSSSRVQYF
TGTGCCAGCAGTTCTAGTCGTGTGCAGTACTTC
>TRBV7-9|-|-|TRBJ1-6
CASTTPGDNSPLHF
TGTGCCAGCACCACACCTGGGGATAATTCACCCCTCCACTTT
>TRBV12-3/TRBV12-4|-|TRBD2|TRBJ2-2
CASSRLGLAGVAGELFF
TGTGCCAGCAGTCGCCTCGGACTAGCGGGAGTAGCCGGGGAGCTGTTTTTT
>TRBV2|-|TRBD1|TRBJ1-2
CASKPLGTANYGYTF
TGTGCCAGCAAACCACTTGGGACAGCTAACTATGGCTACACCTTC
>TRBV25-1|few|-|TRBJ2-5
CASSELWGGEQETQYF
TGTGCCAGCAGTGAATTGTGGGGTGGGGAGCAAGAGACCCAGTACTTC
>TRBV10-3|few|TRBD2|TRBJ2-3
CAISERMGGGTSTDTQYF
TGTGCCATCAGTGAGCGGATGGGCGGGGGTACTAGCACAGATACGCAGTATTTT
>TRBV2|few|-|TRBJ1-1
CASENSEGMGTEAFF
TGTGCCAGCGAAAACTCGGAGGGTATGGGCACTGAAGCTTTCTTT
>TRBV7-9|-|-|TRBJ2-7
CASSPREVSYEQYF
TGTGCCAGCAGCCCTCGAGAGGTTTCCTACGAGCAGTACTTC
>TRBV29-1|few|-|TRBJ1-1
CSVDDGNTEAFF
TGCAGCGTGGACGACGGCAACACTGAAGCTTTCTTT
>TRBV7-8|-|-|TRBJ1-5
CASNLLQGSDQPQHF
TGTGCCAGCAACCTATTACAGGGCTCCGATCAGCCCCAGCATTTT
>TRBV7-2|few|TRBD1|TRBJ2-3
CASSLRGRRTDTQYF
TGTGCCAGCAGCTTAAGGGGGCGGCGGACAGATACGCAGTATTTT
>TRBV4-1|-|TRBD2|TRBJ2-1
CASSHTGGYNEQFF
TGCGCCAGCAGCCACACGGGGGGGTACAATGAGCAGTTCTTC
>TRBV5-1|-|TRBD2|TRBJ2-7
CASSRGASGIREQYF
TGCGCCAGCAGCCGGGGAGCTAGCGGGATCCGCGAGCAGTACTTC
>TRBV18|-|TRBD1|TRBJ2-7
CASSPFAGGDEQYF
TGTGCCAGCTCACCATTCGCAGGGGGCGACGAGCAGTACTTC
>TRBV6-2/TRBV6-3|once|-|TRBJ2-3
CASSYTPRAEGGDTQYF
TGTGCCAGCAGTTACACGCCAAGGGCCGAGGGTGGAGATACGCAGTATTTT
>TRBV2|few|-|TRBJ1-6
CASSEGQTNSPLHF
TGTGCCAGCAGTGAAGGGCAGACTAATTCACCCCTCCACTTT
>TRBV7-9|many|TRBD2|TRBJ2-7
CASSSALGSGSREQYF
TGTGCCAGCAGCTCAGCGTTAGGTAGCGGGAGTCGGGAGCAGTACTTC
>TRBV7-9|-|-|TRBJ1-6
CASSKDPGYSPLHF
TGTGCCAGCAGCAAGGACCCAGGGTATTCACCCCTCCACTTT
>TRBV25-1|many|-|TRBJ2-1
CASTGTYQFF
TGTGCCAGCACAGGGACCTACCAGTTCTTC
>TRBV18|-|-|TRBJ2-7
CASSPPRGYEQYF
TGTGCCAGCTCACCCCCCAGGGGCTACGAGCAGTACTTC
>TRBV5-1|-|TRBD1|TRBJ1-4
CASSSTGTGVEKLFF
TGCGCCAGCAGCTCAACCGGGACAGGGGTTGAAAAACTGTTTTTT
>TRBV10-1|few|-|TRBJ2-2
CASPDICHNTGELFF
TGCGCCAGCCCGGACATTTGCCATAACACCGGGGAGCTGTTTTTT
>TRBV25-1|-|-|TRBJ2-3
CASSAGQGHYSTDTQYF
TGTGCCAGCAGTGCGGGACAAGGACATTATAGCACAGATACGCAGTATTTT
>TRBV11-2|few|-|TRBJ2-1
CASSVLYNEQFF
TGTGCCAGCAGCGTACTCTACAATGAGCAGTTCTTC
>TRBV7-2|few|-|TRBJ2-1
CASSLGRTDYNEQFF
TGTGCCAGCAGCTTAGGACGGACAGATTACAATGAGCAGTTCTTC
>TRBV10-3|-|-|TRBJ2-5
CAITRDQQETQYF
TGTGCCATCACGAGGGACCAACAAGAGACCCAGTACTTC
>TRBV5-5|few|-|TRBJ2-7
CASSRATGGIHEQYF
TGTGCCAGCAGCCGGGCGACAGGAGGCATCCACGAGCAGTACTTC
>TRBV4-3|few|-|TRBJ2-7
CASSQDHGVGYEQYF
TGCGCCAGCAGCCAAGATCACGGGGTGGGCTACGAGCAGTACTTC
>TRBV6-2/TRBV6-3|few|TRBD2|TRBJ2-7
CASSYSGLAGSYEQYF
TGTGCCAGCAGTTACTCTGGACTAGCGGGTTCCTACGAGCAGTACTTC
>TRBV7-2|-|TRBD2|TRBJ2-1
CASRSVAGDNEQFF
TGTGCCAGCAGGTCTGTAGCGGGGGATAATGAGCAGTTCTTC
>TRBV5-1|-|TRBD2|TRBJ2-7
CASSLAPSGSSSYEQYF
TGCGCCAGCAGCTTGGCGCCTAGCGGGTCGAGCTCCTACGAGCAGTACTTC
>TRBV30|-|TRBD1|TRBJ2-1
CAWRGDRPVYNEQFF
TGTGCCTGGAGGGGGGACAGGCCGGTCTACAATGAGCAGTTCTTC
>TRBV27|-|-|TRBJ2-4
CASSADGKNIQYF
TGTGCCAGCAGTGCCGACGGAAAAAACATTCAGTACTTC
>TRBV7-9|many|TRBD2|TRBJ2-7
CASSSSGSYEQYF
TGTGCCAGCAGCTCTAGCGGCTCCTACGAGCAGTACTTC
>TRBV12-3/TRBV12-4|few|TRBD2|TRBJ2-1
CAISLIRLAGVNYNEQFF
TGTGCCATCAGTTTAATTCGTCTAGCGGGGGTGAACTACAATGAGCAGTTCTTC
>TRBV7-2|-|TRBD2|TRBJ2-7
CASSLGTSGLGEQYF
TGTGCCAGCAGCCTTGGGACTAGCGGTTTGGGGGAGCAGTACTTC
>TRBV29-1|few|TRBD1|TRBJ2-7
CSVGAGQGFYEQYF
TGCAGCGTTGGGGCGGGACAGGGTTTTTACGAGCAGTACTTC
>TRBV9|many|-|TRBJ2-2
CASSVVRGDTGELFF
TGTGCCAGCAGCGTAGTCAGGGGGGACACCGGGGAGCTGTTTTTT
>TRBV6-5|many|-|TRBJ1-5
CASSYGRDQPQHF
TGTGCCAGCAGTTACGGTCGGGATCAGCCCCAGCATTTT
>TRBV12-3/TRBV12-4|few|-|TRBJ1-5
CASSSRGGGAGDQPQHF
TGTGCCAGCAGTTCCAGAGGAGGGGGAGCTGGAGATCAGCCCCAGCATTTT
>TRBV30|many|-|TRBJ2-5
CAWSARSGPQYF
TGTGCCTGGAGTGCCCGCTCAGGTCCCCAGTACTTC
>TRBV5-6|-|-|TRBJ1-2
CASSSDRYLGGYTF
TGTGCCAGCAGCTCCGACAGATATCTTGGGGGCTACACCTTC
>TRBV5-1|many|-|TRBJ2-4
CASSSGLFLAKNIQYF
TGCGCCAGCAGCTCAGGACTTTTCCTAGCCAAAAACATTCAGTACTTC
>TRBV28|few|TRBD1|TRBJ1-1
CARLSWGQTNTEAFF
TGTGCCAGGCTCTCATGGGGACAGACGAACACTGAAGCTTTCTTT
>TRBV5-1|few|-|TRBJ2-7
CASSLAGKYEQYF
TGCGCCAGCAGCTTGGCAGGGAAATACGAGCAGTACTTC
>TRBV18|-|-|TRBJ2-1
CASSARLQTNNEQFF
TGTGCCAGCTCAGCTCGACTCCAGACTAACAATGAGCAGTTCTTC
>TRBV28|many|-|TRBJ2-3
CASSLYPFQVSSTDTQYF
TGTGCCAGCAGTTTATACCCCTTCCAGGTCTCTAGCACAGATACGCAGTATTTT
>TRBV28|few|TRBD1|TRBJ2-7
CASNQGVKGTGKIYEQYF
TGTGCCAGCAACCAGGGGGTTAAAGGGACAGGGAAAATCTACGAGCAGTACTTC
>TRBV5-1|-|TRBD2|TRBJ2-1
CASSQTSGRSNEQFF
TGCGCCAGCAGCCAGACTAGCGGGAGGTCGAATGAGCAGTTCTTC